The present entry profiles one TCR beta chain with its context. This specimen belongs to a study of blood T cell repertoires in COVID-19. Study as a whole: Whether acute or convalescent, the COVID-19 samples came from the United States, Italy and Spain.

As originally analysed: By means of reference gene primer amplification, nucleated cell counts were estimated. Clones were sequenced by immunoSEQ multiplex PCR, and TCRdb holds only the in-frame ones, with some missing. That table furnishes V, J and clone size, whereas the DNA furnished D and trimming. In the table there are about 400,000 clones, roughly 85% of which are singletons. The CDR3 totals 17 residues. V gave up 4 bases and J gave up 2 bases; unmatched junction bases: 10. Germline V gives CDR1 SGDLS, CDR2 YYNGEE. The sample consisted of PBMCs or T cells enriched from blood (not recorded which). This clonotype was obtained from a woman younger than 30 with acute COVID-19. The chain uses TRBV9 and TRBJ2-2, with 8 bases that match TRBD2. In DNA, the CDR3 is TGTGCCAGCAGCACTCCCCGGACTAGCCCCAACACCGGGGAGCTGTTTTTT. Its translation is CASSTPRTSPNTGELFF.